The 5 T cell receptor beta chains below all came from one sample that was sequenced in a study of CD8 T cells in ankylosing spondylitis. MiXCR, run by TCRdb on the 5' RACE reads, gives a single entry per CDR3 protein. The table has 150,000 to 200,000 distinct CDR3 sequences, over 10% seen once. Sequenced sample: blood, either unsorted or a sorted T cell fraction (not recorded which). These receptors originate from a female donor with ankylosing spondylitis or in good health (not recorded which).

This clonotype was found many times. The V call is TRBV9, the J call TRBJ2-1, with 8 bases identical to TRBD2. This CDR3 has 14 amino acids. The germline gives CDR1 SGDLS, CDR2 YYNGEE. Unmatched junction bases numbered 7, after V lost 7 bases and J lost 4 bases. The CDR3 DNA is TGTGCCAGCGGAGCGGGACTAGGATACAATGAGCAGTTCTTC. This codes for CASGAGLGYNEQFF.

This clonotype has at least ten counts. The rearrangement links TRBV7-3 to TRBJ2-1; D is undetermined. Looked up from germline, CDR1 is SGHTA and CDR2 is FQGTGA. The CDR3 length is 16 residues. V was trimmed by 5 bases and J by 0 bases, leaving 14 bases between them. The DNA for the CDR3 is TGTGCCAGCAGCCCCTCCCGGACCTACTCCTACAATGAGCAGTTCTTC. Its protein is CASSPSRTYSYNEQFF.

This clonotype came up many times. V gene TRBV11-1 combines with J gene TRBJ1-5; the match to TRBD1 covers 7 bases. From germline, CDR1 is SGHAT and CDR2 FQDESV (reference sequence). V lost 5 bases to trimming and J lost 3 bases; unmatched junction nucleotides: 10. This CDR3 has 16 amino acids. CDR3 protein: CASSTLPGQLNQPQHF. CDR3 in DNA: TGTGCCAGCAGCACTCTCCCGGGACAGCTCAATCAGCCCCAGCATTTT.

This clonotype was picked up many times. The CDR3: CSARRDGTSAIYEQYF. CDR3 coding DNA: TGCAGTGCTAGGAGAGACGGGACTAGCGCGATATACGAGCAGTACTTC. The chain is built from TRBV20-1 and TRBJ2-7; TRBD2 agrees at 10 bases. CDR3 length: 16 amino acids. V lost 3 bases to trimming and J lost 4 bases; unmatched junction nucleotides: 12. The V gene's germline CDR1 is DFQATT and CDR2 SNEGSKA (reference sequence).

This clonotype was seen at least ten times. The chain couples TRBV27 to TRBJ1-2, with 8 bases matching TRBD1. Germline CDR1 MNHEY, CDR2 SMNVEV (reference sequence). Trimming cost V 2 bases and J 2 bases; bases outside gene matches: 4. The length of the CDR3 is 15 residues. The CDR3 sequence is CASSLRTGGNYGYTF. The CDR3 DNA is TGTGCCAGCAGTTTAAGAACAGGGGGAAACTATGGCTACACCTTC.